This T cell receptor beta chain was profiled in a study of blood T cell repertoires in COVID-19. Study as a whole: Acute and convalescent COVID-19 specimens originated in the United States, Italy and Spain. T cells, B-cell-depleted T cells, or PBMCs provided the cDNA or gDNA that served as material.

Germline values: CDR1 SGHAT, CDR2 FQDESV (reference sequence). Trimming at V came to 7 bases and at J to 3 bases, leaving 6 bases not matched to a gene. This CDR3 region has 14 residues. Under the authors' procedure: Nucleated cell counts were estimated from reference gene primer amplification. TCRdb keeps only in-frame clones here, not all; method: immunoSEQ multiplex PCR. D and trimming come from the DNA, and the V and J calls and clone size come from that table. The sample consists of about 280,000 clones, around nine tenths of them appearing once. This receptor was identified in a woman between 40 and 55 years old who had recovered from COVID-19. The chain joins TRBV11-1 to TRBJ1-1; 9 bases align to TRBD1. The sequenced sample consisted of peripheral blood. This chain's CDR3 is CASTIQGADTEAFF. The CDR3 DNA sequence: TGTGCCAGCACCATACAGGGGGCTGACACTGAAGCTTTCTTT.